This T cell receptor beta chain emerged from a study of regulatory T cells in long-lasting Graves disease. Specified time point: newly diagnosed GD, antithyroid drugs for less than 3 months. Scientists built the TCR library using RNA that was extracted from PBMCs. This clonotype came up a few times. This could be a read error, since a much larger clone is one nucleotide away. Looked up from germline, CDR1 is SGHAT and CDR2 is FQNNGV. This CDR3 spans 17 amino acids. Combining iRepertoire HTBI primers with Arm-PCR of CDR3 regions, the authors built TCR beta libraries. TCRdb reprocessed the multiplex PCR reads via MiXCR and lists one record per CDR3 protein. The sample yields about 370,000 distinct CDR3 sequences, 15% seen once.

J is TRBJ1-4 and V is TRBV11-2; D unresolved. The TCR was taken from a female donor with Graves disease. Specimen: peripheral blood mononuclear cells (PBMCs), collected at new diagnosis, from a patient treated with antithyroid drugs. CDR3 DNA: TGTACCAGCAGCTCACCTCTCAGAAAAAAGGTGGCGGAAAAACTGTTTTTT. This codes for CTSSSPLRKKVAEKLFF.